This TCR beta chain stems from a study of T cells in Graves' hyperthyroidism and ophthalmopathy. Study-level points and caveats: Researchers found most expanded thyroid clonotypes above 0.001 in blood as well. A 13 V-J model separated ophthalmopathy from stable hyperthyroidism.

Amplified TCR beta CDR3 regions came from RNA transcripts. First-round RT-PCR targeting the TCR CDR3 was performed with the HTBI primer set. From the multiplex PCR reads, TCRdb called clonotypes with MiXCR, one entry per CDR3 protein. The data show more than 300,000 distinct CDR3 sequences, about a sixth seen once. The V end lost 7 bases, the J end lost 5 bases, and 17 bases lay between the germline ends. The CDR3 covers 14 residues. Germline V gene data show CDR1 as SEHNR and CDR2 as FQNEAQ (reference sequence). Using around 10 ml of fresh peripheral blood, PBMCs were prepared. Turning to this clonotype: Its antigen is unknown.

This chain uses TRBV7-9 with TRBJ2-5, with D possibly being TRBD1 (6 bases). The sequence came from a woman aged 25 to 45 with Graves' hyperthyroidism that later progressed to Graves' ophthalmopathy. The material sequenced was blood. CDR3 coding DNA: TGTGCCAGCACCCATTGGGGCCAGGGGGAGACCCAGTACTTC. Amino acid sequence: CASTHWGQGETQYF. Based on the CDR3 plus reference TRBV7-9 and TRBJ2-5, the full variable domain is DTGVSQNPRHKITKRGQNVTFRCDPISEHNRLYWYRQTLGQGPEFLTYFQNEAQLEKSRLLSDRFSAERPKGSFSTLEIQRTEQGDSAMYLCASTHWGQGETQYFGPGTRLLVL.